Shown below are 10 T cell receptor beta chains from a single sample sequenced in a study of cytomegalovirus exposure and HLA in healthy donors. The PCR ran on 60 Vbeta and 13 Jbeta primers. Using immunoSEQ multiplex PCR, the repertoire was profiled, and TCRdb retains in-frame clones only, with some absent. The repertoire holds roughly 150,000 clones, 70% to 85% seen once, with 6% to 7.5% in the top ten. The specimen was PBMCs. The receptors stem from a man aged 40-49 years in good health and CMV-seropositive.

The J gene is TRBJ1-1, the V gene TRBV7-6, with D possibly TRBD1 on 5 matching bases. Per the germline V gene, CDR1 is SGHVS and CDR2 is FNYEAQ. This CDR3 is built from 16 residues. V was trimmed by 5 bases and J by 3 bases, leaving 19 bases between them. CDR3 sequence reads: CASSPTQSPGDTEAFF. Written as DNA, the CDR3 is TGTGCCAGCAGCCCAACCCAGTCCCCGGGGGACACTGAAGCTTTCTTT.

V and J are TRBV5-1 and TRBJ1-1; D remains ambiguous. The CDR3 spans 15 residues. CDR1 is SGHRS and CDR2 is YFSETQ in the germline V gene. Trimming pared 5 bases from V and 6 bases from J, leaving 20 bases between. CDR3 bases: TGCGCCAGCAGGGATCCGAGGGTGACTGACGCTGAAGCTTTCTTT. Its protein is CASRDPRVTDAEAFF.

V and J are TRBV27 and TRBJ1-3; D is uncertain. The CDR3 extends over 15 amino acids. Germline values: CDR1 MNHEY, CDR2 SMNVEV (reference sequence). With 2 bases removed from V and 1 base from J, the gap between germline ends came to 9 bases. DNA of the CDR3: TGTGCCAGCAGTTTAGAGGGAGAGTCTGGAAACACCATATATTTT. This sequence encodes CASSLEGESGNTIYF.

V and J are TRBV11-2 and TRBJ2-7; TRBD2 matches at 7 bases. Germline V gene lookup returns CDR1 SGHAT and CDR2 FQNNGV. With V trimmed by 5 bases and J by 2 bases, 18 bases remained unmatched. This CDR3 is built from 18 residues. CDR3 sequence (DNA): TGTGCCAGCAGCCCCATCAGCCGGAGGGCGGGAGACCCCTACGAGCAGTACTTC. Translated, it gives CASSPISRRAGDPYEQYF.

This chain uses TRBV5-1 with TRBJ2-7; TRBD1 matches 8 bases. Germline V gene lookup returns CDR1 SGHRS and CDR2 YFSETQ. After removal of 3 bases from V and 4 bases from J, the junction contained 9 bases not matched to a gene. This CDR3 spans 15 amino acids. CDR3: CASSSRQGSMYEQYF. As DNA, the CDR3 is TGCGCCAGCAGCTCCCGACAGGGGTCAATGTACGAGCAGTACTTC.

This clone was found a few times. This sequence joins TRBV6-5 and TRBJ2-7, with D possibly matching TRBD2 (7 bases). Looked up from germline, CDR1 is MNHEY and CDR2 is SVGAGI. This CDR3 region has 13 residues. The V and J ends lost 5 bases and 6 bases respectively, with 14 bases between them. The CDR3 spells CASSVSGEGEQYF. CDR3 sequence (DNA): TGTGCCAGCAGTGTTTCAGGGGAGGGCGAGCAGTACTTC.

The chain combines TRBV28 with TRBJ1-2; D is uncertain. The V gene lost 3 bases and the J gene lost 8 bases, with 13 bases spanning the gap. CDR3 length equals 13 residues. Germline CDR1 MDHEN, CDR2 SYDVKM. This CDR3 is CASSFRLAEGYTF. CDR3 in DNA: TGTGCCAGCAGTTTTAGACTTGCCGAAGGCTACACCTTC.

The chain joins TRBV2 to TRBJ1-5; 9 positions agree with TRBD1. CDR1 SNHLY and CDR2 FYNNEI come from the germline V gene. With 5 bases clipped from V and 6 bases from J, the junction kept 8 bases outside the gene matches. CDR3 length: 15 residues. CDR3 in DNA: TGTGCCAGCAGTCTGGACAGGGGAGCGGTTCAGCCCCAGCATTTT. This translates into CASSLDRGAVQPQHF.

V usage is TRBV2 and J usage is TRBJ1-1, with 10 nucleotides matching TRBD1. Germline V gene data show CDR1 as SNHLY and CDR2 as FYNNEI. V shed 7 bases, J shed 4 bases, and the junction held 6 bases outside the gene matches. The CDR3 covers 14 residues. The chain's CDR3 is CASMMTGGLTEAFF. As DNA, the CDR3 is TGTGCCAGCATGATGACAGGGGGCCTCACTGAAGCTTTCTTT.

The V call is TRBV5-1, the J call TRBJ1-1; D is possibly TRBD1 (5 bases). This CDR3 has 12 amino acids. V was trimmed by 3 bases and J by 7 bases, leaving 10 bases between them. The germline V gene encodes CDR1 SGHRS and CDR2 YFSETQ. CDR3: CASSSQGNEAFF. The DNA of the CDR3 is TGCGCCAGCAGCTCTCAGGGAAATGAAGCTTTCTTT. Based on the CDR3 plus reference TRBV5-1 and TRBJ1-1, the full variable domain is KAGVTQTPRYLIKTRGQQVTLSCSPISGHRSVSWYQQTPGQGLQFLFEYFSETQRNKGNFPGRFSGRQFSNSRSEMNVSTLELGDSALYLCASSSQGNEAFFGQGTRLTVV.